Below, 9 T cell receptor beta chains from the same sample are listed, as sequenced in a study of control samples from healthy donors and cancer patients. Clones were sequenced by immunoSEQ multiplex PCR, and TCRdb holds only the in-frame ones, with some missing. This table holds 120,000 to 150,000 clones, around 90% found once. Sequences were obtained from blood. The receptors were gathered from a man aged 25-40 years in good health.

The rearrangement links TRBV6-5 to TRBJ1-2, with a weak D call TRBD1 (6 bases). V was shortened by 2 bases and J by 8 bases, with 15 bases between the two germline ends. The germline V gene has CDR1 MNHEY and CDR2 SVGAGI. CDR3 length equals 14 residues. CDR3 in amino acids: CASSYRRGLEGYTF. CDR3 nucleotide sequence: TGTGCCAGCAGTTACCGCCGGGGGCTGGAAGGCTACACCTTC.

This chain uses TRBV6-6 with TRBJ1-3; the D is unclear. From germline, CDR1 is MNHNY and CDR2 SVGAGI (reference sequence). Trimming cost V 0 bases and J 0 bases, with 6 bases left between them. This CDR3 spans 15 amino acids. The CDR3 loop is CASSYSSSSGNTIYF. The CDR3 DNA sequence: TGTGCCAGCAGTTACTCGAGCAGCTCTGGAAACACCATATATTTT.

V usage is TRBV19 and J usage is TRBJ2-6; TRBD1 or TRBD2 may be the D gene (6 bases each). Germline loops: CDR1 LNHDA, CDR2 SQIVND (reference sequence). The CDR3 extends over 18 amino acids. V gave up 3 bases and J gave up 1 base, with 16 bases separating them. CDR3 region: CASSILGGGFSGANVLTF. The CDR3 region has the DNA TGTGCCAGTAGTATCTTAGGGGGAGGTTTTTCTGGGGCCAACGTCCTGACTTTC.

To note about this clone: Here the CDR3 omits its conserved ending phenylalanine or tryptophan, so a read error is the likely source. The gene calls are TRBV2 and TRBJ2-7; D is undetermined. Deletions cut 7 bases from V and 0 bases from J, with 13 bases between. The germline gives CDR1 SNHLY, CDR2 FYNNEI. This CDR3 is built from 14 residues. The DNA of the CDR3 is TGTGCCAGCAAACCCCAGCTCACCTCCTACGAGCAGTACCTC. It specifies CASKPQLTSYEQYL.

The chain links TRBV7-9 to TRBJ1-4; no reliable D call. The CDR3 is made up of 12 amino acids. The germline V and J ends were trimmed by 4 bases and 8 bases, with 8 bases remaining between them. Germline lookup yields CDR1 SEHNR and CDR2 FQNEAQ (reference sequence). CDR3 coding DNA: TGTGCCAGCAGCTCCCCCCGCGAAAAACTGTTTTTT. This sequence encodes CASSSPREKLFF.

The CDR3, as DNA: TGTGCCAGCAGTTTAAGTGTGCGTGAAAAACTGTTTTTT. Translation: CASSLSVREKLFF. The chain has TRBV12-3 or TRBV12-4 and TRBJ1-4; D call uncertain. There are 13 residues in the CDR3. V was shortened by 2 bases and J by 7 bases, with 8 bases between the two germline ends.

The chain has TRBV11-2 and TRBJ2-1, with D possibly TRBD2 on 5 matching bases. V shed 7 bases and J shed 11 bases, with 15 bases lying between them. From germline, CDR1 is SGHAT and CDR2 FQNNGV. This CDR3 comprises 12 residues. This CDR3 is CASISVAPKQFF. CDR3 nucleotides: TGTGCCAGCATCTCGGTAGCGCCGAAGCAGTTCTTC.

As DNA, the CDR3 is TGTGCCTGGAGTTTAACCACCGGGACAGGCTATGGCTACACCTTC. This encodes CAWSLTTGTGYGYTF. The V and J genes are TRBV30 and TRBJ1-2; 8 nucleotides match TRBD1. The junction had 9 bases not matched to a gene; V was cut back by 2 bases and J by 4 bases. The CDR3 loop spans 15 amino acids. Germline assignment: CDR1 GTSNPN and CDR2 SVGIG (reference sequence).

This chain uses TRBV24-1 with TRBJ1-2; TRBD1 is a possible D gene (5 bases). The CDR3 totals 15 residues. The germline V and J ends were trimmed by 2 bases and 8 bases, with 17 bases remaining between them. CDR1 and CDR2 (germline): KGHDR, SFDVKD. The CDR3 DNA sequence: TGTGCCACCAGTGATTCGGCCGGACGCAAGGGGGGCTACACCTTC. This codes for CATSDSAGRKGGYTF.